The T cell receptor (beta chain) described here comes from a study of blood T cell repertoires in COVID-19. The overall study: Sites in the United States, Italy and Spain provided acute and convalescent COVID-19 samples. From T cells, B-cell-depleted T cells, or PBMCs came the material, which was cDNA or gDNA.

Germline values: CDR1 SEHNR, CDR2 FQNEAQ (reference sequence). V was shortened by 5 bases and J by 0 bases, with 8 bases between the two germline ends. CDR3 length: 13 amino acids. Original handling: Researchers report that nucleated cell counts were estimated from reference gene primer amplification. Sequencing used immunoSEQ multiplex PCR; TCRdb keeps in-frame clones, though not all of them. For V, J and clone size, that table is used; D and trimming come from the DNA. The top ten clones hold 3% to 4% of a sample with 250,000 to 300,000 clones, 85% to 90% of them seen once. The sample was peripheral blood. This TCR was sampled from a woman aged 35 to 49 with acute or convalescent COVID-19. The chain carries TRBV7-9 and TRBJ2-7; D uncertain. CDR3 bases: TGTGCCAGCAGCCCCCCCAGCTCCTACGAGCAGTACGTC. This gives the protein CASSPPSSYEQYV.